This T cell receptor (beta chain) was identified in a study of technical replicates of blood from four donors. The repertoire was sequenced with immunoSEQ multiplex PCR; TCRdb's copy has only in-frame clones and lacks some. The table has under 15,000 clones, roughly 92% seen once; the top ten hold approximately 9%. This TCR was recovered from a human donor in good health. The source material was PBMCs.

The CDR3 DNA is TGTGCCACCAGCAGAGCCCGATCTGTTCGGGCAGGGTTTTATCAGCCCCAGCATTTT. It yields the protein CATSRARSVRAGFYQPQHF. The J gene is TRBJ1-5, the V gene TRBV15; possibly TRBD1 for D (5 bases). V lost 1 base to trimming and J lost 5 bases, with 24 bases between them. The CDR3 consists of 19 residues. In germline, CDR1 is LNHNV, CDR2 YYDKDF (reference sequence).